This record looks at one TCR beta chain sequence and its context. At least ten counts were recorded for this clonotype. Its antigen remains unidentified. No qualities accompany the bases; no much larger clone lies one base away. This sample is drawn from a study of T-cell reconstitution after alpha-beta-depleted transplantation in children (dated by TCRdb to 2015 to 2016). Study-level background: T-cell immune reconstitution after TCRalphabeta/CD19-depleted allogeneic hematopoietic cell transplantation in children was quantitatively tracked in the study by means of TCR repertoire profiling.

Broader findings and caveats from the paper: The high TCRbeta diversity at day 60 in some patients was ascribed to recipient T cells and intrathymic progenitors that had survived conditioning. The apparently early recovery of alphabetaT-cell counts about two months after transplant reportedly depended on only several hundred rapidly expanded clones that came from non-depleted graft cells. The frequencies of hyperexpanded clones fell over the following months, and after one year, T-cell counts and TCRbeta diversity were mostly attributed to newly produced T cells.

Receptor libraries were prepared by PCR. These reads were obtained on an Illumina HiSeq 2500. TCR library preparation used molecular barcoding, with unique molecular identifiers applied to normalize quantification of the TCRbeta repertoire. Through fastp at Q25 and MiXCR, TCRdb rebuilt clones from the public reads, retaining in-frame beta chains. Under each unique CDR3 protein, matching rows form one entry showing the most common genes and DNA. The sample data list 17,000 or so distinct CDR3 sequences, and around 12% of these were observed just once. The ten largest clonotypes hold around two thirds of the sample. The treatment or condition label here, explained by the study, means: allogeneic hematopoietic cell transplantation with graft depleted of TCRalphabeta T cells and CD19 B cells. TCRalphabeta/CD19-depleted allogeneic hematopoietic cell grafts were given to the transplant recipients, all of whom were children.

The specimen was PBMCs, mostly from graft donor cells, collected 180 days after TCRalphabeta/CD19-depleted stem cell transplant. This TCR came from a boy under two years old who had a stem cell transplant for Wiskott-Aldrich syndrome, so the T cells may come from the graft donor.

The nucleotides are TGCGCCAGCAGCCAAGTAGTGGGCGCAAACTATGGCTACACCTTC. It is translated as CASSQVVGANYGYTF. The chain is encoded by TRBV4-3 joined to TRBJ1-2, with no confident D gene call. The germline V gene specifies LGHNA as CDR1 and YSLEER as CDR2. The CDR3 spans 15 residues, from the cysteine through the phenylalanine. The only DNA kept is the CDR3, 45 bases in frame from the first base. Relative to germline, V is 1 base shorter and J is 2 bases shorter, with 11 bases between their ends.